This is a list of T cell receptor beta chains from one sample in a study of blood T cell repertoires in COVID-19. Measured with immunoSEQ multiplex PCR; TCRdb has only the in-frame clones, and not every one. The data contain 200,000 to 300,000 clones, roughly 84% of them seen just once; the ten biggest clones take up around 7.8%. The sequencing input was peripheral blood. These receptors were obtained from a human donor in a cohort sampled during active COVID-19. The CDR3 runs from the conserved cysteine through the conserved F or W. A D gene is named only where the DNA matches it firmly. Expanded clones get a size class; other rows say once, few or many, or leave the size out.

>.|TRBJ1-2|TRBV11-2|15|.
TGTGCCACTTACCTCATCCTACCGTTTCGCCATGGCTACACCTTC
CATYLILPFRHGYTF
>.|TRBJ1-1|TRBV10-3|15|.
TGTGCCATCAGTGAGTCGCGACAGACGAACACTGAAGCTTTCTTT
CAISESRQTNTEAFF
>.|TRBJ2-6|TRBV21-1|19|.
TGTGCCAGCAGCAAAATCCGACAGAGCTCTCACTCTGGGGCCAACGTCCTGACTTTC
CASSKIRQSSHSGANVLTF
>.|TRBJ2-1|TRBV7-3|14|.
TGTGCCAGCAGCTCCCCGTCAGACGGGAATGAGCAGTTCTTC
CASSSPSDGNEQFF
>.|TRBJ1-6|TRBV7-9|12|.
TGTGCCAGCAGCCAGGGTGATTCACCCCTCCACTTT
CASSQGDSPLHF
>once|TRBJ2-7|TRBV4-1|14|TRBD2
TGCGCCAGCAGCCAAGAATGGCGGGAGAGCGAGCAGTACTTC
CASSQEWRESEQYF
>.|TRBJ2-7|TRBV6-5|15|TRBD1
TGTGCCAGCAGAACCGGGACAGGGAAGTCCTACGAGCAGTACTTC
CASRTGTGKSYEQYF
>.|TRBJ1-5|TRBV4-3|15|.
TGCGCCAGCAGCCAAGATCTCAGGGGTGGTCAGCCCCAGCATTTT
CASSQDLRGGQPQHF
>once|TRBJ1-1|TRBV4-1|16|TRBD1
TGCGCCAGCAGCCGCGTATTAGGGACAGGGGTCACTGAAGCTTTCTTT
CASSRVLGTGVTEAFF
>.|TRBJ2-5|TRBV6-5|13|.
TGTGCCAGCAGGTTGGCGGGAAAAGAGACCCAGTACTTC
CASRLAGKETQYF
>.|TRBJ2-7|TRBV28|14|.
TGTGCCAGCAGTTTATCTCAGGGATGGTACGAGCAGTACTTC
CASSLSQGWYEQYF
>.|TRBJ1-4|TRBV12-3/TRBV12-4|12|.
TGTGCCAGCAGTGGGACTGATGAAAAACTGTTTTTT
CASSGTDEKLFF
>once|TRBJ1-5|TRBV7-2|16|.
TGTGCCAGCAGCTTAGGCACCCGACAGGTAGTACAGCCCCAGCATTTT
CASSLGTRQVVQPQHF
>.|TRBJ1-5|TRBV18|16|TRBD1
TGTGCCAGCTCACGCGGGACAGGGGGATACAATCAGCCCCAGCATTTT
CASSRGTGGYNQPQHF
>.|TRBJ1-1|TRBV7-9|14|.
TGTGCCAGCAGGGGGGCAGTCATGAACACTGAAGCTTTCTTT
CASRGAVMNTEAFF
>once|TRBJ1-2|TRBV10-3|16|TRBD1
TGTGCCATCAGTGAGCTCGGGCCAGGGGGCAACTATGGCTACACCTTC
CAISELGPGGNYGYTF
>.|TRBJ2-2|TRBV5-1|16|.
TGCGCCAGCAGCTTGGATCTAGCCTGGGGAACCGGGGAGCTGTTTTTT
CASSLDLAWGTGELFF
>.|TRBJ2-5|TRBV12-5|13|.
TGTGCTAGTGGTTTTTCCAGGGGCGAGACCCAGTACTTC
CASGFSRGETQYF